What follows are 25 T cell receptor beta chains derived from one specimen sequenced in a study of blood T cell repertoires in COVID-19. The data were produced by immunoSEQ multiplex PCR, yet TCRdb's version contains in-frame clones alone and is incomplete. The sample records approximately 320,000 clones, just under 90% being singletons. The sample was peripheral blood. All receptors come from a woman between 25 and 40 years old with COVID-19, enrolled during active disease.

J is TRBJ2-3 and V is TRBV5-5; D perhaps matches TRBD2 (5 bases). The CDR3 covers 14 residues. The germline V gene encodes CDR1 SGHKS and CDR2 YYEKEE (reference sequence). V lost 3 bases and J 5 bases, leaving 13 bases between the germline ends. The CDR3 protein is CASSSRTRGDTQYF. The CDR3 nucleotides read TGTGCCAGCAGCTCCCGTACCCGGGGAGATACGCAGTATTTT.

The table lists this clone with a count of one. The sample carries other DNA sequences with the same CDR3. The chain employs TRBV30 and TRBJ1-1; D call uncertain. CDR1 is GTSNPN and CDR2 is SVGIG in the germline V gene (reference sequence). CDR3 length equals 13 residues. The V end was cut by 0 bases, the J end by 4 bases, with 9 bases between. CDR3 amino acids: CAWSVQGSTEAFF. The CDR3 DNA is TGTGCCTGGAGTGTACAAGGGAGCACTGAAGCTTTCTTT.

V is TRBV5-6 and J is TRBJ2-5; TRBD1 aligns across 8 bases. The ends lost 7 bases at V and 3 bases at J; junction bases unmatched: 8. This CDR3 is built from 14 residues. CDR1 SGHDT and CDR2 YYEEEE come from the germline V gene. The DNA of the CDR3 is TGTGCCAGCGGGGGGACAGGAGTGGAAGAGACCCAGTACTTC. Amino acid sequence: CASGGTGVEETQYF. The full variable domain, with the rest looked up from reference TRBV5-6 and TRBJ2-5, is DAGVTQSPTHLIKTRGQQVTLRCSPKSGHDTVSWYQQALGQGPQFIFQYYEEEERQRGNFPDRFSGHQFPNYSSELNVNALLLGDSALYLCASGGTGVEETQYFGPGTRLLVL.

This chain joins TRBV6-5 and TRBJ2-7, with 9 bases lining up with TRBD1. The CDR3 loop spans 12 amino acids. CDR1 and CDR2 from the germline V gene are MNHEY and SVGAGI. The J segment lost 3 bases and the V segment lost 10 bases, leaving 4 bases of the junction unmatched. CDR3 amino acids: CANGQGSYEQYF. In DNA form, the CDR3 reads TGTGCCAACGGACAGGGGAGCTACGAGCAGTACTTC.

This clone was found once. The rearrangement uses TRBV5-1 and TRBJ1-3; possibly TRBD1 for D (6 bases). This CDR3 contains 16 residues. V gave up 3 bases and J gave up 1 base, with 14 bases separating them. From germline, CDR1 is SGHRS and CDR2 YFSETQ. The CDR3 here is CASSSQTGPSGNTIYF. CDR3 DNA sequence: TGCGCCAGCAGCTCCCAGACAGGTCCTTCTGGAAACACCATATATTTT.

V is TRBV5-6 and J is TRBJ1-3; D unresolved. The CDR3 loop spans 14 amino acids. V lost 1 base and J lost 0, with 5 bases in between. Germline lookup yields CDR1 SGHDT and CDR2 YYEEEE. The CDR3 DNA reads TGTGCCAGCAGCTTGCTTAGCTCTGGAAACACCATATATTTT. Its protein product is CASSLLSSGNTIYF. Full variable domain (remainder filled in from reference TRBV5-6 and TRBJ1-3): DAGVTQSPTHLIKTRGQQVTLRCSPKSGHDTVSWYQQALGQGPQFIFQYYEEEERQRGNFPDRFSGHQFPNYSSELNVNALLLGDSALYLCASSLLSSGNTIYFGEGSWLTVV.

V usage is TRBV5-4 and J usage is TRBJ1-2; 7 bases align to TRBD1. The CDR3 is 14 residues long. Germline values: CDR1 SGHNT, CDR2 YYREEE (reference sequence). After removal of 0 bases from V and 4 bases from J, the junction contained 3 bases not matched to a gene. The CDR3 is CASSLVDRAYGYTF. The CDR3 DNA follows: TGTGCCAGCAGCTTGGTTGACAGGGCCTATGGCTACACCTTC.

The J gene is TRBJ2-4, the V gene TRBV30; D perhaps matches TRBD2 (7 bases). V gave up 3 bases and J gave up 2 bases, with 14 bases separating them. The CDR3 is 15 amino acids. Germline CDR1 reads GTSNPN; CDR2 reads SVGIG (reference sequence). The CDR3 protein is CAWRRGGRSKNIQYF. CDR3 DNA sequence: TGTGCCTGGAGGAGGGGGGGGCGATCCAAAAACATTCAGTACTTC.

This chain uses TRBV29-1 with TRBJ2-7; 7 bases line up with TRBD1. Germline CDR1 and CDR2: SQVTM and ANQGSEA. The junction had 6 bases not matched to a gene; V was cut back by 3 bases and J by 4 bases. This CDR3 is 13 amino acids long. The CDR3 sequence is CSVETGLGYEQYF. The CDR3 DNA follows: TGCAGCGTTGAGACAGGGCTCGGTTACGAGCAGTACTTC.

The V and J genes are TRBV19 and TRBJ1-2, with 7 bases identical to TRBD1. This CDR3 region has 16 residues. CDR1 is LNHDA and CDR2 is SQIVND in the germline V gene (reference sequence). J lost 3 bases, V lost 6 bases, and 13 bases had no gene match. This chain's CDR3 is CASSALSGTEDYGYTF. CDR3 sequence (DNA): TGTGCCAGTAGCGCCTTGTCCGGGACAGAGGACTATGGCTACACCTTC.

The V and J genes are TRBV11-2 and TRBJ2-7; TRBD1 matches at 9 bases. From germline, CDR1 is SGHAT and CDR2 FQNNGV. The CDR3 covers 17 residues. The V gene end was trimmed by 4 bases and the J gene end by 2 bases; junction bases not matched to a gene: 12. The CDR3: CASSSQGARLGPYEQYF. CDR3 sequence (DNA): TGTGCCAGCAGCTCACAGGGGGCGCGGTTAGGGCCCTACGAGCAGTACTTC.

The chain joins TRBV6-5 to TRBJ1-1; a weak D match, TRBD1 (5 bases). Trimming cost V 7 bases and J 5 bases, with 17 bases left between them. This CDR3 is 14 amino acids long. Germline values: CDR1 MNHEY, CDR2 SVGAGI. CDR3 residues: CASTLTMTDTEAFF. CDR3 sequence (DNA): TGTGCCAGCACCCTTACCATGACAGATACTGAAGCTTTCTTT.

The CDR3 DNA reads TGTGCCAGTAGTATATGGGGGCTAGGGAACATTCAGTACTTC. This codes for CASSIWGLGNIQYF. The V gene is TRBV19, the J gene TRBJ2-4; D might be TRBD1 (6 bases). V was shortened by 2 bases and J by 7 bases, with 12 bases between the two germline ends. The germline gives CDR1 LNHDA, CDR2 SQIVND (reference sequence). The CDR3 contains 14 residues.

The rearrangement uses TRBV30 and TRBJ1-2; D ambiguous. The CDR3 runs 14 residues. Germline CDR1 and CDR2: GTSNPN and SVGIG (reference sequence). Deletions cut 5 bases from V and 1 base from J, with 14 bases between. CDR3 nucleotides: TGTGCCTGGCAAACGGGCGGACTTAACTATGGCTACACCTTC. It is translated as CAWQTGGLNYGYTF.

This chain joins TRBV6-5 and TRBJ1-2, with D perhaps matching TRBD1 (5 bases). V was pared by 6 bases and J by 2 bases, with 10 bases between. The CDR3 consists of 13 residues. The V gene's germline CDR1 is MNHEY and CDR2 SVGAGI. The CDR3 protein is CASRVTANYGYTF. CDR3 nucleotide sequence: TGTGCCAGCAGGGTGACAGCAAACTATGGCTACACCTTC.

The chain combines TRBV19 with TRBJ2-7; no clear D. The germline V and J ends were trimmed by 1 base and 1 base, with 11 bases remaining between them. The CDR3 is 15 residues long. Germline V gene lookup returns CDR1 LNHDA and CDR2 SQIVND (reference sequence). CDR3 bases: TGTGCCAGTAGTATAGGGGCAGCCCCTTCCTACGAGCAGTACTTC. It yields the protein CASSIGAAPSYEQYF.

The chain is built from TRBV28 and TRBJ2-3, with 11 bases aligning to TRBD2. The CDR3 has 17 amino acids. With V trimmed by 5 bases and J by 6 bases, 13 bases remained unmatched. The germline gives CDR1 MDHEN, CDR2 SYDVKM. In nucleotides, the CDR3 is TGTGCCAGCAGTCCCCACCCTAGCGGGGGGCCCGTGGATACGCAGTATTTT. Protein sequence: CASSPHPSGGPVDTQYF.

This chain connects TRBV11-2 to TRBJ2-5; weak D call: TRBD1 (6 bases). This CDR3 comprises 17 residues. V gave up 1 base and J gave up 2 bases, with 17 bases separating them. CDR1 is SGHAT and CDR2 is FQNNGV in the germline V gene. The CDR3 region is CASSLAFRDIGQETQYF. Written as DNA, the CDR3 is TGTGCCAGCAGCTTAGCATTCAGGGACATCGGACAAGAGACCCAGTACTTC.

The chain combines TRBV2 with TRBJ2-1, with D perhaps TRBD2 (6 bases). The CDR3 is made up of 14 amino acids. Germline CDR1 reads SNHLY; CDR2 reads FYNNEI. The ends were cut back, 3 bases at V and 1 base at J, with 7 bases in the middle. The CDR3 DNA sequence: TGTGCCAGCAGTGAGGCGGGATCCTACAATGAGCAGTTCTTC. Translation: CASSEAGSYNEQFF.

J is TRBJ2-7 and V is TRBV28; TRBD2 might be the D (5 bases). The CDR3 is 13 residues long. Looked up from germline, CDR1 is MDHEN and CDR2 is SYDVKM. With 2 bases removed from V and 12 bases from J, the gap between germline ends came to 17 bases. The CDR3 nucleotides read TGTGCCAGCAGTTTAAAATACAGATCTGAGGGGTACTTC. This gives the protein CASSLKYRSEGYF.

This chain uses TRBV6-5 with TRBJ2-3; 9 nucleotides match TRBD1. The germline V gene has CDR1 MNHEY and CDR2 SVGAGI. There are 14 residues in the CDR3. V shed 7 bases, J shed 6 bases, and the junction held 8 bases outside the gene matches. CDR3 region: CASTPGTGRDTQYF. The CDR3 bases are TGTGCCAGCACCCCGGGGACAGGGAGGGATACGCAGTATTTT.

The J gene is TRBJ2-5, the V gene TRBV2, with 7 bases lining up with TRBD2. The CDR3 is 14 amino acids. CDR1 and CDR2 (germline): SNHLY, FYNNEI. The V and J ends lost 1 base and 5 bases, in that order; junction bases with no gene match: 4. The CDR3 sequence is CASSEEGGIETQYF. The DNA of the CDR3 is TGTGCCAGCAGTGAAGAGGGAGGGATTGAGACCCAGTACTTC. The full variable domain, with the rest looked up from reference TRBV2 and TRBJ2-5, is EPEVTQTPSHQVTQMGQEVILRCVPISNHLYFYWYRQILGQKVEFLVSFYNNEISEKSEIFDDQFSVERPDGSNFTLKIRSTKLEDSAMYFCASSEEGGIETQYFGPGTRLLVL.

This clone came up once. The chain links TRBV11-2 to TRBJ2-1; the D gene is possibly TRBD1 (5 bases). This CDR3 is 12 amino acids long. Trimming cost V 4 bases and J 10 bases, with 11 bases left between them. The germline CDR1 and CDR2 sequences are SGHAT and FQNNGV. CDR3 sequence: CASSSTGTEQFF. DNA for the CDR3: TGTGCCAGCAGCTCCACAGGAACCGAGCAGTTCTTC.

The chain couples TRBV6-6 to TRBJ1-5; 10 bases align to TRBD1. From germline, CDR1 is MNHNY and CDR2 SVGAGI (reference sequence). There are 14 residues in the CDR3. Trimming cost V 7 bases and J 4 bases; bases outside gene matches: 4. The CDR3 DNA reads TGTGCCAGCACCCGACAGGGGGCGAATCAGCCCCAGCATTTT. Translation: CASTRQGANQPQHF.

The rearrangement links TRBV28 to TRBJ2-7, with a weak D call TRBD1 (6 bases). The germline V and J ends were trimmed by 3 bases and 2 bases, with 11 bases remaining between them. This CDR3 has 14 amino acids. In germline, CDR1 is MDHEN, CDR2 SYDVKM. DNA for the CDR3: TGTGCCAGCAGTTTTCTTGGGGGCACCTACGAGCAGTACTTC. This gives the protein CASSFLGGTYEQYF.